Following are 21 T cell receptor beta chains from one sample sequenced in a study of metastatic and nonmetastatic thyroid tumors. No patient received treatment before thyroid surgery. Through MiXCR, TCRdb re-clonotyped the PCR reads. The sample includes about 82,000 clones, about an eighth of them seen just once. The source material was tumor tissue. Receptor source: a female donor with papillary thyroid cancer or a benign thyroid nodule (not recorded which). Some clones in this sample may be carry-over from other donors' samples.

This clone was seen many times. The chain links TRBV3-1 to TRBJ2-1; 8 nucleotides match TRBD2. The CDR3 totals 17 residues. The trim removed 0 bases at V and 9 bases at J, leaving 13 bases unmatched. Looked up from germline, CDR1 is LGHDT and CDR2 is YNNKEL (reference sequence). CDR3 loop: CASSQDKYGGRIGEQFF. DNA of the CDR3: TGTGCCAGCAGCCAAGATAAGTATGGCGGGAGGATCGGTGAGCAGTTCTTC.

A remark on this clone: One junction end disagrees with the germline gene, perhaps due to a read error. In nucleotides, the CDR3 is TGTACCAGCAGTTTTCCGGGGGGGCAGCCGGTCTTC. It translates to CTSSFPGGQPVF. The chain has TRBV12-3 or TRBV12-4 and TRBJ2-7; TRBD2 matches at 8 bases. The CDR3 is made up of 12 amino acids.

In its sample, this clone was seen many times. The chain carries TRBV7-9 and TRBJ2-5; 7 bases align to TRBD1. The germline V gene has CDR1 SEHNR and CDR2 FQNEAQ (reference sequence). The CDR3 runs to 15 residues. V lost 5 bases and J lost 1; bases outside the gene matches: 7. The CDR3 loop reads CASSPTGTVQETQYF. CDR3 coding DNA: TGTGCCAGCAGCCCGACGGGGACAGTCCAAGAGACCCAGTACTTC.

This sequence joins TRBV20-1 and TRBJ1-1; D unresolved. CDR3 length equals 12 residues. The germline gives CDR1 DFQATT, CDR2 SNEGSKA (reference sequence). V shed 5 bases and J shed 6 bases, with 13 bases lying between them. In DNA, the CDR3 is TGCAGTGCTGGGAACCCAAGCCCTGAAGCTTTCTTT. It codes for CSAGNPSPEAFF.

Only a few counts were recorded for this clone. This may be a read error: a much more frequent sequence differs by one nucleotide. Other DNA sequences within the sample encode an identical CDR3. J is TRBJ2-5 and V is TRBV19; 9 bases are shared with TRBD1. The CDR3 consists of 15 residues. The germline V gene has CDR1 LNHDA and CDR2 SQIVND (reference sequence). Trimming cost V 3 bases and J 5 bases; bases outside gene matches: 7. The CDR3 reads CASSIGTGTRETQYF. CDR3 DNA: TGTGCCAGTAGTATCGGGACAGGGACGCGGGAGACCCAGTACTTC.

The sample holds many counts of this clone. V gene TRBV4-2 combines with J gene TRBJ2-7; D ambiguous. CDR1 is LGHNA and CDR2 is YNFKEQ in the germline V gene. The CDR3 has 12 residues. Deletions cut 0 bases from V and 4 bases from J, with 4 bases between. The CDR3 loop reads CASSQDDYEQYF. For the CDR3, the DNA is TGTGCCAGCAGCCAAGACGATTACGAGCAGTACTTC.

Written as DNA, the CDR3 is TGTGCCAGCAGCTTAAGGGGAGGAGCTGAGCAGTTCTTC. Protein product: CASSLRGGAEQFF. The gene calls are TRBV7-6 and TRBJ2-1; weak D call: TRBD2 (6 bases). Germline CDR1 reads SGHVS; CDR2 reads FNYEAQ. Trimming removed 2 bases at V and 9 bases at J, with 11 bases between. The CDR3 spans 13 residues.

With respect to this clone: A read error may account for a junction end that differs from germline. J is TRBJ2-1 and V is TRBV11-2; D call uncertain. This CDR3 has 18 residues. Germline V gene sequence: CDR1 SGHAT, CDR2 FQNNGV. The chain's CDR3 is CASSLQPFVVLSYNERFF. The DNA of the CDR3 is TGTGCCAGCAGCCTCCAACCCTTTGTTGTGTTATCCTACAATGAGCGGTTCTTC.

This clone is a singleton in its sample. A much larger clone lies one base from this, so it may be a read error. The gene calls are TRBV9 and TRBJ2-1, with 7 bases matching TRBD2. Trimming removed 4 bases from V and 9 bases from J; junction bases left unmatched: 19. Per the germline V gene, CDR1 is SGDLS and CDR2 is YYNGEE. The CDR3 length is 17 residues. The CDR3 here is CASSTRTRGGATGEQFF. For the CDR3, the DNA is TGTGCCAGCAGCACCCGGACTAGGGGAGGTGCCACGGGTGAGCAGTTCTTC.

In this sample, this clone turned up a few times. Just one base apart from a much larger clone, this may be a read error. The chain combines TRBV12-5 with TRBJ2-1; 8 positions match TRBD2. Germline-derived CDR1 and CDR2 are LGHNT and FRNRAP. J was trimmed by 2 bases and V by 5 bases; bases with no gene match: 2. The CDR3 sequence is 14 residues long. CDR3 in DNA: TGTGCTAGTGGTAAGGGACTAGCCTACAATGAGCAGTTCTTC. It specifies CASGKGLAYNEQFF.

There are many counts of this clone. The V call is TRBV2, the J call TRBJ1-1; 10 bases align to TRBD1. From germline, CDR1 is SNHLY and CDR2 FYNNEI. The CDR3 length is 14 residues. The V gene end was trimmed by 6 bases and the J gene end by 4 bases; junction bases not matched to a gene: 5. The CDR3: CASRTGGRVTEAFF. The CDR3 nucleotides read TGTGCCAGCAGGACAGGGGGCCGGGTCACTGAAGCTTTCTTT.

This clone was seen at least ten times. The rearrangement uses TRBV7-2 and TRBJ1-1; 8 bases are a match to TRBD1. V lost 3 bases, J lost 0 bases, and 6 bases stayed unmatched. The length of the CDR3 is 16 residues. CDR1 and CDR2 (germline): SGHTA, FQGNSA. The CDR3 spells CASSLTGVSVNTEAFF. CDR3 DNA: TGTGCCAGCAGCTTGACAGGGGTGTCCGTGAACACTGAAGCTTTCTTT.

A remark on this clone: A much larger clone differs from this one at a single base, so this may be a read error. The rearrangement links TRBV2 to TRBJ2-1; D is unresolved. Germline lookup yields CDR1 SNHLY and CDR2 FYNNEI. Between the trimmed V and J ends, which lost 6 bases and 3 bases, there was a span of 12 bases. This CDR3 is 14 amino acids long. CDR3 DNA sequence: TGTGCCAGCAGGGAACCGACTGTCTACAATGAGCAGTTCTTC. Protein: CASREPTVYNEQFF.

The table lists this clone with a few counts. Since a much larger clone is just one base distant, this may be a read error. The chain joins TRBV2 to TRBJ1-3; D unclear. Trimming stripped 3 bases from V and 3 bases from J, with 9 bases between. Germline V gene lookup returns CDR1 SNHLY and CDR2 FYNNEI. The CDR3 runs to 14 residues. As DNA, the CDR3 is TGTGCCAGCAGTGACTGGTTTAATGGAAACACCATATATTTT. It yields the protein CASSDWFNGNTIYF.

This sequence joins TRBV6-1 and TRBJ2-1; D is perhaps TRBD1 or TRBD2 (5 bases each). CDR3 length: 14 amino acids. V was clipped by 6 bases and J by 13 bases, with 22 bases between them. CDR1 and CDR2 from the germline V gene are MNHNS and SASEGT. The CDR3 bases are TGTGCCAGCAGCAGCGGTGGGGGATTAAATTATCAGTTCTTC. It yields the protein CASSSGGGLNYQFF.

There are many counts of this clone. Additional DNA sequences in this sample encode the identical CDR3. The genes are TRBV9 and TRBJ2-2; no clear D gene. The CDR3 totals 13 residues. Germline V gene sequence: CDR1 SGDLS, CDR2 YYNGEE. V lost 0 bases, J lost 4 bases, and 4 bases lay in between. CDR3 nucleotides: TGTGCCAGCAGCGTAGGTGGCACCGGGGAGCTGTTTTTT. It specifies CASSVGGTGELFF.

The rearrangement joins TRBV19 to TRBJ2-1; 7 bases are shared with TRBD2. In germline, CDR1 is LNHDA, CDR2 SQIVND (reference sequence). This CDR3 is 14 amino acids long. With 10 bases clipped from V and 4 bases from J, the junction kept 10 bases outside the gene matches. The CDR3 here is CATERGGPYNEQFF. The CDR3 DNA reads as TGTGCCACTGAGCGGGGCGGGCCTTACAATGAGCAGTTCTTC.

This clone was observed many times. The chain combines TRBV30 with TRBJ2-7; 9 bases agree with TRBD1. The CDR3 covers 15 residues. Germline V gene sequence: CDR1 GTSNPN, CDR2 SVGIG (reference sequence). V gave up 8 bases and J gave up 4 bases; unmatched junction bases: 15. The chain's CDR3 is CAGLIRDRASYEQYF. The CDR3 nucleotides are TGTGCCGGGCTTATCCGGGACAGGGCTTCTTACGAGCAGTACTTC.

This clone was observed many times. The chain joins TRBV11-2 to TRBJ2-7, with D possibly matching TRBD2 (5 bases). CDR1 SGHAT and CDR2 FQNNGV come from the germline V gene. Trimming took off 5 bases at V and 8 bases at J, with 13 bases between the two ends. The CDR3 has 12 residues. The CDR3 here is CASSGGQEKQYF. CDR3 nucleotides: TGTGCCAGCAGCGGAGGCCAGGAAAAGCAGTACTTC.

This clone showed up many times. The chain links TRBV27 to TRBJ2-7; perhaps TRBD1 as D (6 bases). Trimming removed 5 bases at V and 3 bases at J, with 20 bases between. This CDR3 has 16 residues. The germline V gene has CDR1 MNHEY and CDR2 SMNVEV (reference sequence). CDR3 amino acids: CASSRPPTGTHYEQYF. CDR3 coding DNA: TGTGCCAGCAGTCGTCCACCTACAGGGACCCACTACGAGCAGTACTTC.

This clone was counted many times. The chain carries TRBV3-1 and TRBJ1-2; 8 nucleotides agree with TRBD1. The CDR3 runs 13 residues. CDR1 and CDR2 (germline): LGHDT, YNNKEL (reference sequence). The V gene end was trimmed by 4 bases and the J gene end by 7 bases; junction bases not matched to a gene: 5. The CDR3: CASSPGTGSGYTF. The CDR3, as DNA: TGTGCCAGCAGCCCCGGGACAGGCAGTGGCTACACCTTC.